A selection of T cell receptor beta chains follows, all from one sample in a study of post-analysis software for immune sequencing data. TCRdb re-called the PCR reads through MiXCR, storing one row per CDR3 protein. The table includes about 820,000 distinct CDR3 sequences, about 50% detected once. The sequenced sample consisted of blood. The receptors were gathered from a girl aged 5-17 years with multiple sclerosis. Each CDR3 is given with its conserved first and last residue. D genes are given only for firm matches. Clone size is stated in some rows and not others, as once, few, many or a class when expanded.

>TRBV4-1|TRBJ2-7|NA|TRBD1
CASSQPGQRAPYEQYF
TGCGCCAGCAGCCAGCCGGGACAGAGAGCGCCCTACGAGCAGTACTTC
>TRBV28|TRBJ2-6|few|NA
CASSGVRTGANVLTF
TGTGCCAGCAGTGGAGTCCGTACTGGGGCCAACGTCCTGACTTTC
>TRBV29-1|TRBJ1-2|NA|NA
CSVEPQGSYGYTF
TGCAGCGTTGAGCCACAGGGTAGCTATGGCTACACCTTC
>TRBV12-3/TRBV12-4|TRBJ2-7|NA|NA
CASSSRGACEQYF
TGTGCCAGCAGTTCGAGGGGGGCCTGCGAGCAGTACTTC
>TRBV5-1|TRBJ2-6|NA|NA
CASSVQQGAGANVLTF
TGCGCCAGCAGCGTACAACAGGGTGCTGGGGCCAACGTCCTGACTTTC
>TRBV14|TRBJ2-6|NA|TRBD1
CASSHRQGVYGANVLTF
TGTGCCAGCAGCCACCGGCAGGGGGTGTATGGGGCCAACGTCCTGACTTTC
>TRBV3-1|TRBJ2-7|few|NA
CASRRGGGAYEQYF
TGTGCCAGCAGAAGGGGAGGGGGAGCCTACGAGCAGTACTTC
>TRBV30|TRBJ2-7|NA|NA
CAWSEGRGEQYF
TGTGCCTGGAGTGAGGGAAGGGGAGAGCAGTACTTC
>TRBV28|TRBJ2-7|NA|NA
CASRTRRFSYEQYF
TGTGCCAGCAGAACTAGGAGATTCTCCTACGAGCAGTACTTC
>TRBV29-1|TRBJ2-5|few|NA
CSVEDPGRFGTQYF
TGCAGCGTTGAAGATCCGGGACGGTTTGGGACCCAGTACTTC
>TRBV20-1|TRBJ2-4|NA|NA
CSATRVVGNIQYF
TGCAGTGCTACCCGGGTAGTAGGAAACATTCAGTACTTC
>TRBV10-3|TRBJ2-1|once|NA
CAISESKGGSSYNEQFF
TGTGCCATCAGTGAGTCGAAAGGGGGGAGCTCCTACAATGAGCAGTTCTTC
>TRBV7-3|TRBJ2-3|NA|TRBD2
CASSETSGRYTDTQYF
TGTGCCAGCAGCGAAACTAGCGGGAGATACACAGATACGCAGTATTTT
>TRBV3-1|TRBJ2-7|NA|NA
CASSQESSAGQYF
TGTGCCAGCAGCCAAGAGAGTAGCGCAGGGCAGTACTTC
>TRBV20-1|TRBJ2-7|NA|NA
CSARDTIYEQYF
TGCAGTGCTAGAGACACCATCTACGAGCAGTACTTC
>TRBV6-5|TRBJ2-7|NA|TRBD1
CASSSTGQGRIAYEQYF
TGTGCCAGCAGTTCGACGGGACAGGGGAGAATTGCCTACGAGCAGTACTTC
>TRBV5-1|TRBJ2-7|NA|NA
CASSLVPGDSYEQYF
TGCGCCAGCAGCTTGGTCCCTGGGGACTCCTACGAGCAGTACTTC
>TRBV29-1|TRBJ2-3|once|TRBD2
CSVGGGRSTDTQYF
TGCAGCGTTGGGGGCGGGAGGAGCACAGATACGCAGTATTTT
>TRBV7-3|TRBJ1-2|few|NA
CASSSGHNYGYTF
TGTGCCAGCAGCTCGGGACATAACTATGGCTACACCTTC
>TRBV4-2|TRBJ2-1|few|TRBD2
CASSQDPRGGYNEQFF
TGTGCCAGCAGCCAAGATCCCCGGGGGGGTTACAATGAGCAGTTCTTC
>TRBV29-1|TRBJ2-1|NA|NA
CSVADLDRKGQFF
TGCAGCGTTGCTGATTTGGATAGAAAGGGGCAGTTCTTC
>TRBV7-9|TRBJ1-2|NA|NA
CASSRIGGGNYGYTF
TGTGCCAGCAGCCGTATCGGGGGAGGAAACTATGGCTACACCTTC
>TRBV6-2/TRBV6-3|TRBJ2-7|few|NA
CASSYLAGDSYEQYF
TGTGCCAGCAGTTACCTGGCAGGGGACTCCTACGAGCAGTACTTC
>TRBV4-1|TRBJ2-5|few|TRBD1
CASSQEGQGAKTQYF
TGCGCCAGCAGCCAGGAGGGACAGGGGGCGAAGACCCAGTACTTC
>TRBV20-1|TRBJ2-3|once|NA
CSARDQAGASTDTQYF
TGCAGTGCTAGAGATCAGGCCGGAGCTAGCACAGATACGCAGTATTTT
>TRBV20-1|TRBJ2-4|few|NA
CSASGQSTHQNIQYF
TGCAGTGCTAGTGGACAATCTACCCACCAAAACATTCAGTACTTC
>TRBV4-1|TRBJ2-5|NA|NA
CASSHPLGGGEETQYF
TGCGCCAGCAGCCACCCGCTTGGGGGGGGCGAAGAGACCCAGTACTTC
>TRBV12-3/TRBV12-4|TRBJ1-5|NA|NA
CASSGRGIALNQPQHF
TGTGCCAGCTCAGGCCGGGGGATCGCCCTAAATCAGCCCCAGCATTTT
>TRBV13|TRBJ2-5|NA|TRBD2
CASSNSGAQETQYF
TGTGCCAGCAGCAATAGCGGGGCTCAAGAGACCCAGTACTTC
>TRBV29-1|TRBJ2-5|once|NA
CSSRDKMKETQYF
TGCAGCTCCCGGGACAAGATGAAAGAGACCCAGTACTTC
>TRBV15|TRBJ2-3|NA|TRBD1
CATSRPMAPTGNTDTQYF
TGTGCCACCAGCAGACCAATGGCCCCGACAGGGAACACAGATACGCAGTATTTT
>TRBV4-1|TRBJ2-7|few|TRBD1
CAGSQERGQGSGEQYF
TGCGCCGGCAGCCAAGAAAGGGGACAGGGGTCGGGCGAGCAGTACTTC
>TRBV20-1|TRBJ2-3|NA|NA
CSARRGRSTDTQYF
TGCAGTGCTCGGAGAGGGCGAAGCACAGATACGCAGTATTTT
>TRBV5-1|TRBJ2-3|NA|TRBD2
CASSRIGTSGNLADTQYF
TGCGCCAGCAGCCGAATCGGGACTAGCGGGAACCTGGCAGATACGCAGTATTTT
>TRBV14|TRBJ1-2|NA|NA
CASSQRLDSSYYGYTF
TGTGCCAGCAGCCAAAGGCTCGACAGCTCATACTATGGCTACACCTTC
>TRBV4-1|TRBJ2-1|NA|NA
CASSLSPNRVLDNEQFF
TGCGCCAGCAGCCTCTCACCGAATAGAGTTTTGGACAATGAGCAGTTCTTC
>TRBV6-6|TRBJ2-7|NA|NA
CASSFLPGYEQYF
TGTGCCAGCAGTTTTCTCCCAGGGTACGAGCAGTACTTC
>TRBV25-1|TRBJ2-3|NA|TRBD1
CASSFRTGFRTDTQYF
TGTGCCAGCAGTTTTCGGACAGGCTTCCGCACAGATACGCAGTATTTT
>TRBV7-9|TRBJ2-7|NA|NA
CASNRRGREEQYF
TGTGCCAGCAACCGACGGGGCCGGGAGGAGCAGTACTTC
>TRBV2|TRBJ2-7|NA|NA
CASSEEVYEQYF
TGTGCCAGCAGTGAAGAGGTCTACGAGCAGTACTTC
>TRBV10-2|TRBJ2-3|NA|NA
CASSNDPPGHRDTQYF
TGCGCCAGCAGTAACGATCCCCCGGGACATCGGGATACGCAGTATTTT
>TRBV18|TRBJ2-7|few|NA
CASSLNNGREQYF
TGTGCCAGCTCACTAAACAACGGTCGAGAGCAGTACTTC
>TRBV5-1|TRBJ2-5|once|NA
CASSLRSSETQYF
TGCGCCAGCAGCTTGCGGTCTTCGGAGACCCAGTACTTC
>TRBV6-6|TRBJ2-7|NA|TRBD1
CASWGTADYEQYF
TGTGCCAGCTGGGGGACAGCCGACTACGAGCAGTACTTC
>TRBV5-1|TRBJ1-2|NA|NA
CASSLAGGEGHFYGYTF
TGCGCCAGCAGCTTGGCCGGAGGTGAGGGGCACTTCTATGGCTACACCTTC
>TRBV4-1|TRBJ2-5|NA|NA
CASSQEYIGSMAQYF
TGCGCCAGCAGCCAAGAGTACATAGGTTCTATGGCCCAGTACTTC
>TRBV6-6|TRBJ2-3|NA|NA
CASSYDPTDTQYF
TGTGCCAGCAGTTACGACCCCACAGATACGCAGTATTTT
>TRBV12-5|TRBJ2-5|NA|TRBD1
CASSLGDRAYQETQYF
TGTGCTAGCTCCCTCGGGGACAGGGCGTACCAAGAGACCCAGTACTTC
>TRBV7-2|TRBJ2-6|once|TRBD2
CASSPGLAGLRGANVLTF
TGTGCCAGTTCTCCGGGACTAGCGGGACTTCGGGGGGCCAACGTCCTGACTTTC
>TRBV7-9|TRBJ2-7|few|TRBD2
CASKSSGKGYEQYF
TGTGCCAGCAAATCTAGCGGGAAGGGCTACGAGCAGTACTTC
>TRBV20-1|TRBJ2-7|few|NA
CSAPKDLIYEQYF
TGCAGTGCTCCGAAGGACCTAATCTACGAGCAGTACTTC
>TRBV7-2|TRBJ2-1|NA|NA
CASSLEVARATGNYEQFF
TGTGCCAGCAGCTTAGAGGTTGCTCGAGCCACGGGCAATTATGAGCAGTTCTTC
>TRBV5-1|TRBJ1-1|once|TRBD1
CASSGGTVEAFF
TGCGCCAGCAGCGGTGGGACAGTCGAAGCTTTCTTT
>TRBV10-3|TRBJ2-1|NA|TRBD2
CAISMAGGPSDEQFF
TGTGCCATCTCGATGGCGGGAGGGCCGTCGGATGAGCAGTTCTTC
>TRBV29-1|TRBJ2-3|NA|NA
CSVEKHLNDDTQYF
TGCAGCGTTGAGAAACACCTGAACGACGATACGCAGTATTTT
>TRBV7-9|TRBJ1-2|NA|NA
CASSLDSMNYGYTF
TGTGCCAGCAGCTTAGACAGCATGAACTATGGCTACACCTTC
>TRBV25-1|TRBJ1-6|NA|NA
CASSGRTYSPLHF
TGTGCCAGCAGTGGCCGGACATATTCACCCCTCCACTTT
>TRBV11-2|TRBJ2-1|NA|TRBD2
CASSFAGTSLYEQFF
TGTGCCAGCAGCTTCGCCGGGACTAGCCTATATGAGCAGTTCTTC
>TRBV29-1|TRBJ2-3|NA|TRBD2
CSVSRAGSPADTQYF
TGCAGCGTTTCCCGAGCGGGGTCCCCCGCAGATACGCAGTATTTT